These 28 T cell receptor beta chains share one sample of origin, sequenced in a study of cytotoxic CD8 clonotypes in ibrutinib-treated CLL (dated by TCRdb to about 2021). Library creation used the immunoSEQ multiplex PCR assay. The table comes from immuneACCESS by way of TCRdb, which keeps in-frame sequences with V and J called. Part of the clones is missing from these tables; in studies checked, under half for an unresolved V gene and the rest for unknown reasons. This sample comprises around 41,000 clones, approximately 70% of them detected only once. Of the sample, around 10% falls within the top ten clones. Interpreted using the paper, the time point label stands for: progressive disease on ibrutinib. Sequenced material: PBMCs, taken at disease progression, from a patient treated with ibrutinib. All receptors derive from a human donor with chronic lymphocytic leukemia.

V is TRBV5-4 and J is TRBJ2-7; D is perhaps TRBD1 (6 bases). V lost 4 bases, J lost 3 bases, and 17 bases lay in between. CDR3 length equals 15 residues. Germline assignment: CDR1 SGHNT and CDR2 YYREEE (reference sequence). The CDR3 is CASSPIQGFGYEQYF. In nucleotides, the CDR3 is TGTGCCAGCAGCCCTATACAGGGTTTCGGCTACGAGCAGTACTTC.

The chain links TRBV2 to TRBJ1-5; 12 bases are shared with TRBD1. V was pared by 7 bases and J by 4 bases, with 2 bases of the junction left unmatched. The CDR3 consists of 14 residues. The germline gives CDR1 SNHLY, CDR2 FYNNEI. The DNA of the CDR3 is TGTGCCAGCATGGGACAGGGGGCGAATCAGCCCCAGCATTTT. Amino acid sequence: CASMGQGANQPQHF.

The chain has TRBV27 and TRBJ2-1, with 8 bases identical to TRBD2. Germline assignment: CDR1 MNHEY and CDR2 SMNVEV (reference sequence). This CDR3 contains 14 residues. Germline trimming cut 0 bases from V and 9 bases from J; bases unmatched to any gene: 4. Written as DNA, the CDR3 is TGTGCCAGCAGTTTATCGAAGGCGGGGGGTGAGCAGTTCTTC. Amino acids: CASSLSKAGGEQFF.

The J gene is TRBJ2-2, the V gene TRBV5-1; D may be TRBD1 (6 bases). V lost 4 bases, J lost 10 bases, and 17 bases lay in between. There are 14 residues in the CDR3. Germline CDR1 SGHRS, CDR2 YFSETQ. The CDR3 DNA reads TGCGCCAGCAGCACCGTTATGACAGGAATGGAGCTGTTTTTT. It yields the protein CASSTVMTGMELFF.

This rearrangement joins TRBV10-3 to TRBJ2-2; 8 nucleotides match TRBD2. From germline, CDR1 is ENHRY and CDR2 SYGVKD. CDR3 length: 17 residues. Trimming cost V 3 bases and J 2 bases; bases outside gene matches: 8. Here the CDR3 DNA reads TGTGCCATCAGTGACCCGGGGCTAGCGGGCAACACCGGGGAGCTGTTTTTT. Translating gives CAISDPGLAGNTGELFF.

The chain couples TRBV5-1 to TRBJ2-3, with 13 nucleotides matching TRBD2. Germline V CDR1 and CDR2: SGHRS, YFSETQ. The J segment lost 5 bases and the V segment lost 0 bases, leaving 3 bases of the junction unmatched. The CDR3 is 16 residues long. The CDR3 DNA reads as TGCGCCAGCAGCTTGGTTGGACTAGCGGGGGTAGATACGCAGTATTTT. Residues: CASSLVGLAGVDTQYF.

The chain employs TRBV9 and TRBJ1-1; D unclear. This CDR3 comprises 12 residues. Looked up from germline, CDR1 is SGDLS and CDR2 is YYNGEE. The ends were cut back, 4 bases at V and 3 bases at J, with 7 bases in the middle. The CDR3 bases are TGTGCCAGCAGCCCCGGATACACTGAAGCTTTCTTT. Amino acid sequence: CASSPGYTEAFF.

The chain joins TRBV7-8 to TRBJ1-2, with a tentative D call TRBD1 (5 bases). Germline-derived CDR1 and CDR2 are SGHVS and FQNEAQ. V lost 1 base to trimming and J lost 4 bases, with 10 bases between them. The CDR3 is 14 residues long. CDR3 nucleotide sequence: TGTGCCAGCAGCTTAGTCGGGGCCATCTATGGCTACACCTTC. Protein sequence: CASSLVGAIYGYTF.

This clone was counted a few times. This chain uses TRBV6-1 with TRBJ1-2; 8 nucleotides align to TRBD1. The V gene's germline CDR1 is MNHNS and CDR2 SASEGT. The CDR3 consists of 14 residues. V lost 2 bases to trimming and J lost 7 bases; unmatched junction nucleotides: 6. The CDR3 DNA reads as TGTGCCAGCAGTGAACCGGACAGGGCCGGTGGCTACACCTTC. It codes for CASSEPDRAGGYTF.

A few counts support this clone. In DNA, the CDR3 is TGTGCCAGCAGCTCTACCGGGACACTAACAGATACGCAGTATTTT. Translated, it gives CASSSTGTLTDTQYF. V is TRBV11-3 and J is TRBJ2-3; TRBD1 is a possible D gene (6 bases). This CDR3 spans 15 amino acids. CDR1 and CDR2 (germline): SGHNT, YENEEA. Trimming pared 4 bases from V and 3 bases from J, leaving 14 bases between.

This rearrangement joins TRBV7-9 to TRBJ2-5; D gene unclear. Deletions cut 5 bases from V and 5 bases from J, with 15 bases between. This CDR3 is built from 14 residues. Germline V gene lookup returns CDR1 SEHNR and CDR2 FQNEAQ (reference sequence). CDR3 amino acids: CASSLEPTGETQYF. The CDR3 DNA is TGTGCCAGCAGCCTCGAACCGACCGGGGAGACCCAGTACTTC.

V and J are TRBV6-1 and TRBJ1-1; a possible D gene is TRBD1 (5 bases). The CDR3 contains 15 residues. Germline lookup yields CDR1 MNHNS and CDR2 SASEGT. Trimming removed 2 bases at V and 4 bases at J, with 14 bases between. This chain's CDR3 is CASSEHSGGGTEAFF. The CDR3 DNA is TGTGCCAGCAGTGAACACTCGGGGGGAGGCACTGAAGCTTTCTTT.

The rearrangement links TRBV11-2 to TRBJ1-2; D remains unclear. CDR3 length equals 12 residues. V shed 3 bases and J shed 1 base, with 3 bases lying between them. Germline CDR1 is SGHAT and CDR2 is FQNNGV. The CDR3 nucleotides are TGTGCCAGCAGCTTGCGTAACTATGGCTACACCTTC. Translating it yields CASSLRNYGYTF.

The J gene is TRBJ1-2, the V gene TRBV5-6; D is undetermined. The CDR3 is made up of 13 amino acids. Deletions cut 1 base from V and 4 bases from J, with 8 bases between. Germline V gene data show CDR1 as SGHDT and CDR2 as YYEEEE. The CDR3 sequence is CASSLRWIYGYTF. DNA of the CDR3: TGTGCCAGCAGCTTGAGGTGGATCTATGGCTACACCTTC.

This clone has more than one count but fewer than ten. The chain carries TRBV27 and TRBJ1-5; maybe TRBD1 (5 bases). V was shortened by 6 bases and J by 0 bases, with 12 bases between the two germline ends. The CDR3 loop spans 15 amino acids. Germline CDR1 reads MNHEY; CDR2 reads SMNVEV (reference sequence). The CDR3 loop is CASRPGVISNQPQHF. Here the CDR3 DNA reads TGTGCCAGCAGGCCGGGGGTGATTAGCAATCAGCCCCAGCATTTT.

This chain links TRBV27 with TRBJ2-1; unclear D gene. CDR1 and CDR2 from the germline V gene are MNHEY and SMNVEV (reference sequence). The CDR3 covers 15 residues. V lost 6 bases and J lost 0, with 12 bases in between. The CDR3 coding sequence is TGTGCCAGCAGAACTAAGGAGAGCTCCTACAATGAGCAGTTCTTC. Protein: CASRTKESSYNEQFF.

The chain combines TRBV5-1 with TRBJ2-3; D might be TRBD2 (6 bases). The CDR3 extends over 14 amino acids. V lost 0 bases to trimming and J lost 3 bases, with 8 bases between them. The germline gives CDR1 SGHRS, CDR2 YFSETQ. CDR3 sequence reads: CASSLVSGTDTQYF. In DNA, the CDR3 is TGCGCCAGCAGCTTGGTAAGCGGGACAGATACGCAGTATTTT.

This clone was counted only a few times. CDR3 nucleotide sequence: TGTGCCAGCATGTGGGGCGGGGGCGATTCCTACGAGCAGTACTTC. Translated: CASMWGGGDSYEQYF. The chain links TRBV9 to TRBJ2-7; D is possibly TRBD2 (7 bases). The CDR3 is 15 residues long. The ends were cut back, 6 bases at V and 1 base at J, with 17 bases in the middle. Germline values: CDR1 SGDLS, CDR2 YYNGEE.

This clone was seen just once. The chain is built from TRBV13 and TRBJ2-1; 10 positions agree with TRBD2. V was pared by 3 bases and J by 9 bases, with 5 bases of the junction left unmatched. This CDR3 has 14 residues. Per the germline V gene, CDR1 is PRHDT and CDR2 is FYEKMQ (reference sequence). The CDR3 DNA is TGTGCCAGCAGCTTGGGCCGACTAGCGGGTGAGCAGTTCTTC. Its protein is CASSLGRLAGEQFF.

The chain uses TRBV25-1 and TRBJ2-7; 16 bases match TRBD2. The CDR3 runs to 17 residues. J was trimmed by 4 bases and V by 7 bases; bases with no gene match: 10. Germline lookup yields CDR1 MGHDK and CDR2 SYGVNS. CDR3 region: CASNPGTSGRAGYEQYF. The DNA of the CDR3 is TGTGCCAGCAATCCCGGGACTAGCGGGAGGGCCGGGTACGAGCAGTACTTC.

This clone occurred once. The V call is TRBV13, the J call TRBJ1-3, with D tentatively TRBD1 (6 bases). CDR3 size: 20 residues. V lost 5 bases and J 3 bases, leaving 29 bases between the germline ends. CDR1 is PRHDT and CDR2 is FYEKMQ in the germline V gene (reference sequence). The CDR3 region is CASSPFRSSRGASSGNTIYF. CDR3 nucleotides: TGTGCCAGCAGCCCCTTTCGTTCATCGAGGGGGGCCTCGAGTGGAAACACCATATATTTT.

The sample holds a few counts of this clone. The V and J genes are TRBV2 and TRBJ2-7, with D possibly TRBD1 on 6 matching bases. CDR1 and CDR2 from the germline V gene are SNHLY and FYNNEI. Trimming left V 11 bases short and J 6 bases short, with 14 bases between. The CDR3 loop spans 11 amino acids. CDR3 sequence: CAGRKGVEQYF. The CDR3 region has the DNA TGTGCCGGACGGAAGGGGGTCGAGCAGTACTTC.

As for this clone: The same CDR3 arises from other DNA sequences in this sample as well. This sequence joins TRBV5-1 and TRBJ2-5, with 10 nucleotides matching TRBD1. V shed 2 bases and J 5 bases; nucleotides not matched to a gene: 6. The CDR3 spans 15 residues. The germline CDR1 and CDR2 sequences are SGHRS and YFSETQ. The CDR3 nucleotides read TGCGCCAGCAGCTTTCTCGGACAGGGGGGGGAGACCCAGTACTTC. Translated: CASSFLGQGGETQYF.

V is TRBV7-8 and J is TRBJ2-7, with a possible D match to TRBD1 (5 bases). The V end was cut by 2 bases, the J end by 3 bases, with 8 bases between. CDR1 and CDR2 (germline): SGHVS, FQNEAQ. The CDR3 extends over 13 amino acids. CDR3 in DNA: TGTGCCAGCAGCTTAACAGGATTCTACGAGCAGTACTTC. It is translated as CASSLTGFYEQYF.

This sequence joins TRBV28 and TRBJ2-2; a possible D gene is TRBD1 (5 bases). Germline V gene data show CDR1 as MDHEN and CDR2 as SYDVKM. The CDR3 has 16 amino acids. V dropped 5 bases and J dropped 4 bases, with 17 bases sitting between them. The CDR3 protein is CASSPRVGRPTGELFF. Written as DNA, the CDR3 is TGTGCCAGCAGTCCAAGGGTGGGGCGGCCCACCGGGGAGCTGTTTTTT. The whole variable domain, remainder taken from reference TRBV28 and TRBJ2-2, is DVKVTQSSRYLVKRTGEKVFLECVQDMDHENMFWYRQDPGLGLRLIYFSYDVKMKEKGDIPEGYSVSREKKERFSLILESASTNQTSMYLCASSPRVGRPTGELFFGEGSRLTVL.

The J gene is TRBJ2-5, the V gene TRBV7-9; no clear D. From germline, CDR1 is SEHNR and CDR2 FQNEAQ (reference sequence). V dropped 6 bases and J dropped 2 bases, with 7 bases sitting between them. CDR3 length equals 12 residues. CDR3 sequence reads: CASRWFQETQYF. CDR3 bases: TGTGCCAGCAGATGGTTTCAAGAGACCCAGTACTTC.

This clone was observed once. The chain has TRBV6-6 and TRBJ2-7; possible D gene TRBD1, 6 bases. V shed 5 bases and J shed 3 bases, with 14 bases lying between them. Looked up from germline, CDR1 is MNHNY and CDR2 is SVGAGI (reference sequence). The CDR3 runs to 14 residues. As DNA, the CDR3 is TGTGCCAGCAGTCTTCCCTCGACAGGCTACGAGCAGTACTTC. Residues: CASSLPSTGYEQYF.

This clone is a singleton in its sample. The chain has TRBV5-6 and TRBJ2-7; D unclear. This CDR3 has 11 residues. V was shortened by 0 bases and J by 2 bases, with 0 bases between the two germline ends. Germline CDR1 reads SGHDT; CDR2 reads YYEEEE. The CDR3 region has the DNA TGTGCCAGCAGCTTGGCCTACGAGCAGTACTTC. Residues: CASSLAYEQYF.